The following is a T cell receptor beta chain sequence with its context. Its antigen is unknown. This CDR3 spans 14 amino acids. Per the germline V gene, CDR1 is SGHRS and CDR2 is YFSETQ. Trimming took 0 bases from V and 8 from J; bases not matched to a gene: 3. Generated by immunoSEQ multiplex PCR, the TCRdb table keeps only in-frame clones and is missing some. The sample carries about 150,000 clones, approximately 80% recorded once. The record originates from a study of cytomegalovirus exposure and HLA in healthy donors. Across the study: A subsequent analysis stated that the 100 to 150 validation repertoires were run on the same platform as the approximately 700 first-cohort repertoires. Study-level findings and limits: Roughly 170 TCR beta chains were listed as cytomegalovirus-associated.

This receptor was obtained from a man aged 25 to 40 in good health and CMV-seropositive. Material for sequencing was PBMCs. V and J are TRBV5-1 and TRBJ1-4; TRBD1 matches at 8 bases. CDR3 region: CASSLGGTGEKLFF. CDR3 DNA: TGCGCCAGCAGCTTGGGGGGGACAGGCGAAAAACTGTTTTTT.